The 28 T cell receptor beta chains in this list originate from one sample, sequenced in a study of blood T cell repertoires in COVID-19. Repertoires were generated with immunoSEQ multiplex PCR, while TCRdb's copy carries only in-frame clones and drops some. Among 250,000 to 350,000 clones listed, more than 65% were seen once. The sample consisted of peripheral blood. The receptors were gathered from a person between 70 and 80 years old with COVID-19, enrolled during active disease.

The chain carries TRBV7-9 and TRBJ2-2; 12 nucleotides agree with TRBD1. The CDR3 spans 17 residues. Trimming took 3 bases from V and 5 from J; bases not matched to a gene: 7. Germline lookup yields CDR1 SEHNR and CDR2 FQNEAQ (reference sequence). CDR3 protein: CASSFSGTGGITGELFF. The CDR3 region has the DNA TGTGCCAGCAGCTTTTCAGGGACAGGGGGCATAACCGGGGAGCTGTTTTTT.

This clone has at least ten counts. This chain connects TRBV7-9 to TRBJ2-7; the match to TRBD1 covers 9 bases. The CDR3 has 14 residues. With V trimmed by 7 bases and J by 3 bases, 7 bases remained unmatched. CDR1 and CDR2 (germline): SEHNR, FQNEAQ (reference sequence). The chain's CDR3 is CASTTGTGFYEQYF. For the CDR3, the DNA is TGTGCCAGCACGACCGGGACAGGGTTCTACGAGCAGTACTTC.

The genes are TRBV6-5 and TRBJ1-1; D gene ambiguous. Germline loops: CDR1 MNHEY, CDR2 SVGAGI. The CDR3 has 15 amino acids. The V gene lost 6 bases and the J gene lost 1 base, with 15 bases spanning the gap. DNA of the CDR3: TGTGCCAGCAGGGGGTCGATAGGGAGGAACACTGAAGCTTTCTTT. It specifies CASRGSIGRNTEAFF.

The chain is built from TRBV11-2 and TRBJ2-3, with TRBD2 identical over 7 bases. This CDR3 is built from 15 residues. Looked up from germline, CDR1 is SGHAT and CDR2 is FQNNGV. Losses at the gene ends were 3 bases for V and 4 bases for J; bases not matched to a gene: 7. CDR3 sequence reads: CASSFDPGGADTQYF. CDR3 bases: TGTGCCAGCAGCTTTGATCCGGGAGGTGCAGATACGCAGTATTTT.

The chain has TRBV5-1 and TRBJ2-3; D possibly corresponds to TRBD2 (6 bases). The CDR3 extends over 16 amino acids. Germline loops: CDR1 SGHRS, CDR2 YFSETQ. Trimming took 0 bases from V and 2 from J, leaving 13 bases between them. The CDR3 DNA follows: TGCGCCAGCAGCTTGGGAGGGGCGGGAACCACAGATACGCAGTATTTT. Protein product: CASSLGGAGTTDTQYF.

The rearrangement links TRBV6-5 to TRBJ1-1; tentative D call: TRBD1 (5 bases). V lost 5 bases and J 2 bases, leaving 12 bases between the germline ends. The CDR3 is 14 amino acids. Germline-derived CDR1 and CDR2 are MNHEY and SVGAGI. The CDR3 bases are TGTGCCAGCAGTCGAAACAGGTTAAACACTGAAGCTTTCTTT. This encodes CASSRNRLNTEAFF.

V is TRBV6-1 and J is TRBJ1-6; D remains unclear. Germline values: CDR1 MNHNS, CDR2 SASEGT. The V end lost 2 bases, the J end lost 9 bases, and 14 bases lay between the germline ends. The CDR3 totals 15 residues. In DNA form, the CDR3 reads TGTGCCAGCAGTGAAAATCCAGGCCGTACTTCACCCCTCCACTTT. Translated: CASSENPGRTSPLHF.

The rearrangement links TRBV28 to TRBJ2-7; perhaps TRBD1 as D (5 bases). The CDR3 is 15 residues long. V was shortened by 5 bases and J by 5 bases, with 19 bases between the two germline ends. Per the germline V gene, CDR1 is MDHEN and CDR2 is SYDVKM. CDR3 nucleotides: TGTGCCAGCAGTATCAACGGGCAGGGTTACCACGAGCAGTACTTC. It codes for CASSINGQGYHEQYF.

The rearrangement links TRBV7-6 to TRBJ2-3, with 13 bases lining up with TRBD2. CDR1 SGHVS and CDR2 FNYEAQ come from the germline V gene. The trim removed 5 bases at V and 9 bases at J, leaving 17 bases unmatched. The CDR3 length is 18 residues. The CDR3 nucleotides are TGTGCCAGCAGCCCCCTAGGCGGACTAGCGGGAGATTCTGAAACGCAGTATTTT. It translates to CASSPLGGLAGDSETQYF.

The chain employs TRBV28 and TRBJ2-5; 9 positions match TRBD1. The trim removed 6 bases at V and 4 bases at J, leaving 6 bases unmatched. The length of the CDR3 is 14 residues. CDR1 is MDHEN, CDR2 SYDVKM, per germline. Here the CDR3 reads CASSPGTGRETQYF. CDR3 sequence (DNA): TGTGCCAGCAGCCCAGGGACAGGGCGAGAGACCCAGTACTTC.

Here the CDR3 DNA reads TGTGCCAGCAGCTTATGGACAGGAAGCGTCCGAGAGACCCAGTACTTC. Its translation is CASSLWTGSVRETQYF. The V call is TRBV5-4, the J call TRBJ2-5; 7 bases match TRBD1. The ends lost 2 bases at V and 4 bases at J; junction bases unmatched: 11. The CDR3 loop spans 16 amino acids. CDR1 is SGHNT and CDR2 is YYREEE in the germline V gene (reference sequence).

The V and J genes are TRBV5-4 and TRBJ2-3, with D perhaps matching TRBD2 (5 bases). Germline-derived CDR1 and CDR2 are SGHNT and YYREEE (reference sequence). Trimming cost V 2 bases and J 4 bases, with 11 bases left between them. This CDR3 has 14 amino acids. The CDR3: CASSFSATPDTQYF. The DNA of the CDR3 is TGTGCCAGCAGCTTTAGCGCAACCCCAGATACGCAGTATTTT.

The genes are TRBV28 and TRBJ2-1; 7 bases line up with TRBD2. Germline CDR1 and CDR2: MDHEN and SYDVKM. CDR3 length equals 13 residues. The J segment lost 5 bases and the V segment lost 6 bases, leaving 4 bases of the junction unmatched. The CDR3 spells CASSPGLNNEQFF. The DNA of the CDR3 is TGTGCCAGCAGCCCGGGACTAAACAATGAGCAGTTCTTC.

The V and J genes are TRBV6-5 and TRBJ1-1; D unresolved. This CDR3 is built from 13 residues. Per germline, CDR1 MNHEY and CDR2 SVGAGI. Between the trimmed V and J ends, which lost 0 bases and 11 bases, there was a span of 13 bases. CDR3 coding DNA: TGTGCCAGCAGTTACTCCTCAGATGTTATGGCTTTCTTT. Translation: CASSYSSDVMAFF.

A remark on this clone: One end of the junction varies from germline; a read error may be responsible. This chain uses TRBV28 with TRBJ1-2; 8 nucleotides line up with TRBD1. The CDR3 length is 14 residues. Germline V lookup: CDR1 MDHEN, CDR2 SYDVKM. The CDR3 DNA is TGTGCCAGCAAACGGACAGGGAATGAGAATGGGTACACCTTC. Protein: CASKRTGNENGYTF.

This clone was observed once. The chain links TRBV19 to TRBJ2-5, with TRBD1 as a possible D gene (5 bases). The CDR3 loop spans 12 amino acids. Germline values: CDR1 LNHDA, CDR2 SQIVND (reference sequence). The germline V and J ends were trimmed by 10 bases and 2 bases, with 11 bases remaining between them. CDR3 protein: CATSDTQETQYF. The CDR3 DNA reads TGTGCCACGTCGGACACTCAAGAGACCCAGTACTTC.

The rearrangement joins TRBV10-3 to TRBJ2-1, with a possible D match to TRBD2 (7 bases). Trimming cost V 10 bases and J 3 bases, with 13 bases left between them. This CDR3 has 13 residues. In germline, CDR1 is ENHRY, CDR2 SYGVKD. Here the CDR3 reads CANRGADYNEQFF. The CDR3, as DNA: TGTGCCAACCGGGGGGCCGACTACAATGAGCAGTTCTTC.

The V and J genes are TRBV11-2 and TRBJ2-7; TRBD2 matches at 7 bases. The V segment lost 5 bases and the J segment 2 bases; nucleotides outside the gene matches: 9. Germline CDR1 SGHAT, CDR2 FQNNGV. This CDR3 spans 15 amino acids. Here the CDR3 reads CASSPHSGNPYEQYF. The CDR3 DNA reads TGTGCCAGCAGCCCCCACAGCGGGAACCCCTACGAGCAGTACTTC.

The chain combines TRBV7-2 with TRBJ2-3; D gene ambiguous. The V and J ends lost 4 bases and 3 bases respectively, with 5 bases between them. This CDR3 has 12 amino acids. Germline V CDR1 and CDR2: SGHTA, FQGNSA. The CDR3 sequence: CASSSLTDTQYF. DNA for the CDR3: TGTGCCAGCAGCTCTCTGACAGATACGCAGTATTTT.

The V and J genes are TRBV19 and TRBJ2-5; tentative D call: TRBD1 (5 bases). The germline V gene has CDR1 LNHDA and CDR2 SQIVND (reference sequence). The CDR3 loop spans 13 amino acids. V lost 3 bases and J 5 bases, leaving 10 bases between the germline ends. CDR3 loop: CASSMGPGETQYF. Written as DNA, the CDR3 is TGTGCCAGTAGTATGGGGCCAGGGGAGACCCAGTACTTC.

The chain couples TRBV6-5 to TRBJ1-2; 8 bases agree with TRBD1. Germline-derived CDR1 and CDR2 are MNHEY and SVGAGI. The ends lost 7 bases at V and 8 bases at J; junction bases unmatched: 6. CDR3 length equals 12 residues. The CDR3 region is CASNRQGTGYTF. For the CDR3, the DNA is TGTGCCAGCAACCGACAGGGGACCGGCTACACCTTC.

J is TRBJ1-2 and V is TRBV5-6, with TRBD1 matching over 7 bases. Germline CDR1 reads SGHDT; CDR2 reads YYEEEE. V was clipped by 1 base and J by 0 bases; unmatched bases: 9. The CDR3 extends over 17 amino acids. CDR3 coding DNA: TGTGCCAGCAGCTTGACCCGACAGGGCCCTGCTAACTATGGCTACACCTTC. It is translated as CASSLTRQGPANYGYTF.

V is TRBV6-1 and J is TRBJ2-7; D gene unclear. V lost 0 bases and J lost 2, with 8 bases in between. Germline assignment: CDR1 MNHNS and CDR2 SASEGT. This CDR3 has 14 residues. CDR3 residues: CASSEAWQTYEQYF. CDR3 in DNA: TGTGCCAGCAGTGAAGCGTGGCAGACCTACGAGCAGTACTTC.

The chain is built from TRBV5-8 and TRBJ2-7; D not certain. This CDR3 is built from 14 residues. V was clipped by 2 bases and J by 3 bases, with 12 bases between them. The germline V gene encodes CDR1 SGHTS and CDR2 YDEGEE. CDR3 residues: CASSLKQNNYEQYF. The CDR3 nucleotides are TGTGCCAGCAGCTTAAAACAGAACAACTACGAGCAGTACTTC.

This clone was seen once. V and J are TRBV5-6 and TRBJ2-6; TRBD1 agrees at 7 bases. Looked up from germline, CDR1 is SGHDT and CDR2 is YYEEEE. V was pared by 3 bases and J by 8 bases, with 8 bases of the junction left unmatched. This CDR3 has 15 amino acids. The CDR3: CASSYRQGSTNVLTF. CDR3 coding DNA: TGTGCCAGCAGCTACCGACAGGGAAGCACCAACGTCCTGACTTTC. Combining the CDR3 with reference TRBV5-6 and TRBJ2-6 gives the whole variable domain DAGVTQSPTHLIKTRGQQVTLRCSPKSGHDTVSWYQQALGQGPQFIFQYYEEEERQRGNFPDRFSGHQFPNYSSELNVNALLLGDSALYLCASSYRQGSTNVLTFGAGSRLTVL.

The chain links TRBV6-6 to TRBJ2-7, with D perhaps matching TRBD2 (5 bases). Germline assignment: CDR1 MNHNY and CDR2 SVGAGI (reference sequence). V lost 6 bases, J lost 3 bases, and 9 bases lay in between. This CDR3 is built from 12 residues. The CDR3 DNA reads TGTGCCAGCAGCCGGACTTTCTACGAGCAGTACTTC. Translating it yields CASSRTFYEQYF.

The chain joins TRBV18 to TRBJ1-4, with 8 bases identical to TRBD1. This CDR3 has 16 amino acids. V dropped 6 bases and J dropped 1; count of bases not matched to a gene: 7. CDR1 is KGHSH, CDR2 LQKENI, per germline. The CDR3, as DNA: TGTGCCAGCTCGCACGCTACAGGGGGAACTAATGAAAAACTGTTTTTT. It is translated as CASSHATGGTNEKLFF.

The V gene is TRBV20-1, the J gene TRBJ2-5; no clear D gene. The V gene lost 5 bases and the J gene lost 5 bases, with 9 bases spanning the gap. The germline gives CDR1 DFQATT, CDR2 SNEGSKA (reference sequence). The CDR3 extends over 11 amino acids. CDR3 DNA: TGCAGTGCTTCCCTATCCGAGACCCAGTACTTC. Residues: CSASLSETQYF.